This paragraph reports one T cell receptor (beta chain). Its antigen remains unidentified. No base quality values were provided; no much bigger clone lies one nucleotide off. The CDR3 sequence holds 13 residues, the cysteine and phenylalanine included. The sequence is cut down to CDR3 DNA, 39 bases in frame from base 1. For CDR1 and CDR2, the germline V gene lists KGHSY and FQNENV. This sample is drawn from a study of cytomegalovirus exposure and HLA in healthy donors (dated by TCRdb to 2016 to 2017). Regarding the study in general: An earlier analysis of several hundred of the donors reported 250 to 300 Gb of sequence data and 117 million unique TCR beta sequences from roughly 200 million T cells. The aim of the study was to test whether cataloging public T cell receptors could identify signatures of past pathogen exposure. In a later genetic analysis, genome-wide SNP genotypes for 398 of the 666 donors were used, and that subset was treated as a discovery cohort. In addition to the first cohort of 666 subjects, a separate validation cohort of 130 or so different subjects was used. Class I and class II HLA loci were covered by the typing at four-digit resolution. To decide whether each TCR beta V gene segment behaved as functional or pseudogenic, an earlier analysis of approximately 600 of the donors relied on high-throughput TCR beta sequencing. Alongside the repertoire data, information on donor age, sex, ethnicity and CMV serostatus was compiled. All discovery cohort repertoires had been generated using a single sequencing platform. The number of donors typed differed by locus, with about 629-630 for A, B, C, DRB1 and DQB1, 522 for DQA1, 606 for DPA1, and around 450 for DPB1. Rather than using new phenotypic data, the later analysis identified candidate immune exposures from TCR beta sequences and from how often those sequences occurred across donors. The T cell repertoires of 666 subjects were profiled by immunosequencing and related to cytomegalovirus serostatus. Because of strong linkage in the cohort, a handful of DR-DQ haplotypes were treated as single units for association and clustering. In a later analysis, previously published TCR beta repertoires from 550 to 700 donors were re-analyzed and high-resolution HLA genotyping was added so that TCR occurrence patterns could be studied. Of the 300 to 450 genotyped donors, roughly 80% fell in the genetic ancestry cluster associated with self-reported Caucasian donors. Among roughly 400 genotyped donors of the cohort, an average of approximately 200,000 unique TCR beta nucleotide sequences was sequenced per donor, of which approximately 18% were non-productive. An early release that covered 640 HLA-typed donors contained approximately 320 gigabases of sequencing data and 75 million to 100 million unique TCR sequences. High-throughput TCR immunosequencing, statistical association of individual TCRs with disease status, and machine learning were combined to predict cytomegalovirus infection status.

Findings and caveats that apply to the study as a whole: Most TCR sequences were observed very rarely across donors, whereas some public TCRs were present in many individuals. Linkage disequilibrium might explain the correlated functional status among segregating V segments, but an unknown experimental factor could not be excluded. A later analysis found that TCR association rates varied across HLA loci, with DRB1 alleles showing the most associated TCRs and HLA-C alleles the fewest. Because counts were too low, more than 15 rarely observed V segments, including chromosome 9 orphons, were excluded from the earlier analysis of some 590 of the donors. In vitro tests confirmed that a few of the cytomegalovirus-associated TCR beta chains recognize cytomegalovirus antigens. Because some donors lacked HLA typing at each locus, the association tests relied only on the typed subset. Most CMV-associated TCR beta chains appeared to be HLA-restricted in a later analysis, and the HLA associations seemed to be driven largely by CMV exposure. A further reported finding was that TCR beta sequences accurately predicted the HLA-A and HLA-B alleles for most subjects in the first cohort. A cluster of highly shared sequence variants was judged likely to be a technical artifact of the sequencing pipeline. Compared with the 666-donor mean, donors in an Asian-associated ancestry cluster had fewer N-insertions in productive TCRs, according to a later genetic analysis. Sequencing depth was assumed to be roughly uniform across donors in the presence/absence analyses, though that assumption may not hold. In the study, some 160 TCR beta chains were listed as associated with cytomegalovirus. It was suggested by the authors that the approach could potentially be generalized to other disease states and immunological phenotypes. In an earlier analysis of approximately 590 of the donors, most TCR beta V segments appeared in productive rearrangements about 87% or about 30% of the time, broadly matching IMGT annotations. Because the 87-base-pair reads could not distinguish some IMGT-functional V segments, including TRBV6-2 and TRBV6-3, those segments were excluded. The classifier was reported to diagnose cytomegalovirus status with high specificity and sensitivity in both the original and validation cohorts. The only immune exposure information available for the cohort was CMV serostatus. V-gene and J-gene trimming of TCR beta chains was associated with a missense DCLRE1C variant in a later genetic analysis, and the association was replicated in an independent cohort. In this cohort, only TCR beta chains were sequenced, and detectable features were limited by the absence of alpha or paired-chain data. Strong co-occurrence of HLA alleles, especially DR and DQ, made assigning TCR associations to individual alleles difficult. According to a later analysis, parvovirus B19, influenza, CMV and Epstein-Barr virus appeared linked to several top co-occurrence clusters. In a later analysis, 15,000 to 20,000 TCR beta sequences were associated with specific HLA alleles at a false discovery rate of 0.05. A later analysis found that HLA-associated TCR beta chains were more clonally expanded and had lower generation probabilities than equally common non-associated chains.

The cohort consisted of some 670 healthy bone marrow donors. At the time of sampling, every cohort member was nominally healthy, though immune exposures that went unrecorded were likely present. The donor was CMV seropositive and belonged to the group of about 290 seropositive cohort members. Every donor gave a peripheral blood sample, and the peripheral blood mononuclear cells from that sample were used for TCR beta sequencing. Genomic DNA was extracted from the blood cell samples with the Qiagen DNeasy Blood Extraction Kit. Library construction relied on the immunoSEQ multiplex PCR assay. The multiplex PCR relied on a mix of 60 forward primers for TCR Vbeta segments and 13 reverse primers for TCR Jbeta segments. The CDR3 region of rearranged TCR beta genes was amplified from genomic DNA by a multiplex PCR assay. Amplified TCR beta libraries were sequenced as 87-base-pair reads on the Illumina HiSeq System. The original pipeline was this. A later analysis counted approximately 76 million unique TCR beta chains across the 700 or so repertoires, and around 9.9 million of these chains were shared by at least two donors. A nearest-neighbor algorithm error-corrected the raw reads and collapsed the reads into unique sequences, merging closely related sequences to remove PCR and sequencing errors. To assign V, D and J gene segments, CDR3 sequences were aligned to IMGT reference sequences. For a sequence to be retained, at least a six-nucleotide match to both a V gene segment and a J gene segment was required. Rearrangements were classified as productive when the CDR3 lacked stop codons and remained in frame with V and J, and all other rearrangements were classified as non-productive. Following IMGT convention, CDR3 was defined as the stretch from the second conserved V-encoded cysteine to the conserved J-encoded phenylalanine. The earlier analysis of some 580 of the donors excluded any sequence lacking an unambiguous match to a single V gene segment. An earlier analysis of several hundred of the donors called V segments functional above 56.7% productive rearrangements and segregating when the between-donor standard deviation exceeded 5%. A statistical classification framework was built for diagnosing cytomegalovirus status from the catalog of TCR beta chain sequences. In a later analysis, V and J genes were assigned by comparing TCR nucleotide sequences against IMGT/GENE-DB human TR gene sequences. Using the TCRdist pipeline, a later analysis assigned CDR3 sequences along with most-parsimonious VDJ recombination scenarios. In a later analysis, each TCR beta chain was defined by its CDR3 amino acid sequence together with its V-gene family, and reads lacking a unique V-gene family were excluded. A later analysis removed several hundred highly shared, low-generation-probability nucleotide sequences to deal with suspected cross-contamination and a sequencing artifact. In a later analysis, a clonal expansion index was calculated for each public chain from normalized within-repertoire ranks of inferred template counts. In a later analysis, generation probabilities were computed using a VDJ recombination model fitted to out-of-frame rearrangements, and the results were checked against IGoR. Hypergeometric tests were used in a later analysis to score TCR-TCR, TCR-HLA and TCR-CMV co-occurrence, with a repertoire-size bias correction applied to the TCR pairs. False discovery rates were estimated in a later analysis by permuting HLA or CMV assignments 20 times. A later analysis grouped co-occurring TCRs with DBSCAN, adding TCRdist sequence similarity when clustering within HLA-allele-positive subsets. Co-occurrence clustering excluded repertoires with fewer than 30,000 or more than 120,000 public chains, plus five with anomalous nucleotide sharing. TCRdb stores this immuneACCESS table with in-frame sequences only. Part of the clones is absent; in the studies checked, under half of the shortfall reflects unresolved V genes, and no reason is known for the rest. That table furnishes V, J and clone size, whereas the DNA furnished D and trimming. This sample lists about 150,000 clones; approximately 82% were detected once. 5% to 7.5% of the sample is held by the ten biggest clonotypes.

The receptor was derived from a man in his fifties or sixties in good health and CMV-seropositive. The rearrangement combines TRBV16 with TRBJ2-5; TRBD1 agrees with 8 junctional bases. The J call is doubtful: the DNA matches TRBJ2-7 better. What was sequenced was PBMCs. The CDR3 amino acid sequence is: CASSPGTGYEQYF. Read as DNA, the sequence is TGTGCCAGCAGCCCAGGGACAGGTTACGAGCAGTACTTC.